This TCR beta chain appears in the sequencing data of a study of T cells in Graves' hyperthyroidism and ophthalmopathy. V lost 3 bases and J 6 bases, leaving 11 bases between the germline ends. CDR1 is ENHRY and CDR2 is SYGVKD in the germline V gene. CDR3 length: 13 amino acids. With a duration under 2 months, the hyperthyroidism was newly diagnosed in patients aged 18 to 65. Researchers barred patients who had uncontrolled infection, other autoimmune disease, pregnancy or lactation. Using RNA transcripts as the source, TCR beta CDR3 regions were amplified. Researchers ran a first-round RT-PCR on the TCR CDR3 using the HTBI primer set. TCRdb recomputed calls from the multiplex PCR reads with MiXCR, one row per CDR3 protein. The sample lists roughly 710,000 distinct CDR3 sequences, roughly 32% occurring once. Study findings and constraints: Most thyroid clonotypes expanded above 0.001 appeared in blood too.

This clonotype was recorded many times. Its antigen is not known. This clonotype was obtained from a middle-aged woman with Graves' hyperthyroidism. The specimen sequenced was blood. The V and J genes are TRBV10-3 and TRBJ1-1; D is undetermined. The DNA of the CDR3 is TGTGCCATCAGTGAAGGGCGTCAGGCTGAAGCTTTCTTT. Translation gives CAISEGRQAEAFF.